The TCR beta chain described here comes from a study of shared clonotypes between healthy human individuals. Overall study context: Researchers drew samples from a couple of women and a few men aged 18 to 49.

Sequencing used immunoSEQ multiplex PCR; TCRdb keeps in-frame clones, though not all of them. This sample yields about 600,000 clones, of which around 97% are seen a single time; around 0.06% belongs to the top ten. Germline V gene sequence: CDR1 SEHNR, CDR2 FQNEAQ (reference sequence). Trimming removed 5 bases from V and 4 bases from J; junction bases left unmatched: 7. The CDR3 is 16 amino acids. The chain employs TRBV7-9 and TRBJ2-3, with 12 nucleotides matching TRBD2. This clonotype originated in a woman in her twenties or thirties in good health. Sequenced input: naive CD4+ T cells sorted from blood. Subset in this sample: CD45RA+ positively selected. As DNA, the CDR3 is TGTGCCAGCAGCCCGCGGACTAGCGGGGAATCAGATACGCAGTATTTT. Translated: CASSPRTSGESDTQYF. The full variable domain, completed using reference TRBV7-9 and TRBJ2-3, is DTGVSQNPRHKITKRGQNVTFRCDPISEHNRLYWYRQTLGQGPEFLTYFQNEAQLEKSRLLSDRFSAERPKGSFSTLEIQRTEQGDSAMYLCASSPRTSGESDTQYFGPGTRLTVL.